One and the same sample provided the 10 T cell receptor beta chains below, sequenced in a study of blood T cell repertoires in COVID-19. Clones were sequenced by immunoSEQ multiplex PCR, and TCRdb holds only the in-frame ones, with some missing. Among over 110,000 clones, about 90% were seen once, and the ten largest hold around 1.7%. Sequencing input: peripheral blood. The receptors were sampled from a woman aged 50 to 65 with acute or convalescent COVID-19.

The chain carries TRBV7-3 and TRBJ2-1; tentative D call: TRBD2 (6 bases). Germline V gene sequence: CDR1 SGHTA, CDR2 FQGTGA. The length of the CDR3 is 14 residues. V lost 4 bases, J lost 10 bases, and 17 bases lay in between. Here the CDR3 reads CASSYNGGGEEQFF. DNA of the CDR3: TGTGCCAGCAGCTATAATGGGGGAGGCGAGGAGCAGTTCTTC.

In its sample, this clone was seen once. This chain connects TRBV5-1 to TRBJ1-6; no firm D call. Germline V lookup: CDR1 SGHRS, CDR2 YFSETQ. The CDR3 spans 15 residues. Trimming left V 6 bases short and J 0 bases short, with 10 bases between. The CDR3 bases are TGCGCCAGCACCCGCCTGAGCTCCTATAATTCACCCCTCCACTTT. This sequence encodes CASTRLSSYNSPLHF.

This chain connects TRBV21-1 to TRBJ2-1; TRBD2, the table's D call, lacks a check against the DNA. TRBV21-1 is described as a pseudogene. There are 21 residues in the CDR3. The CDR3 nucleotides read TGTGCCAGCAGCAAATGTGTAGCGGGTTTTTCTTGCCTCAGCTCCTACAATGAGCAGTTCTTC. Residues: CASSKCVAGFSCLSSYNEQFF.

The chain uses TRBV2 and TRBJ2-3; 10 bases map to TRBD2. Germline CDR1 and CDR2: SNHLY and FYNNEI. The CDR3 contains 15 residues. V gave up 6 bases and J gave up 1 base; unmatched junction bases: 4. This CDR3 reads CASRTGTSGTDTQYF. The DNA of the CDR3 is TGTGCCAGCAGGACCGGGACTAGCGGCACAGATACGCAGTATTTT.

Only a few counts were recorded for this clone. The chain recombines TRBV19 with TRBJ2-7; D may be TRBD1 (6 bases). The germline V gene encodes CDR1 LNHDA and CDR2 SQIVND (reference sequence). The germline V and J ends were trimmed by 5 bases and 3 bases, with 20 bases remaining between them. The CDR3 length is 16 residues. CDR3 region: CASSALLGQLLYEQYF. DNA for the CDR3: TGTGCCAGTAGTGCCTTACTCGGACAGCTTCTCTACGAGCAGTACTTC. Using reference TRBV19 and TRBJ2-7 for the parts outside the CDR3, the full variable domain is DGGITQSPKYLFRKEGQNVTLSCEQNLNHDAMYWYRQDPGQGLRLIYYSQIVNDFQKGDIAEGYSVSREKKESFPLTVTSAQKNPTAFYLCASSALLGQLLYEQYFGPGTRLTVT.

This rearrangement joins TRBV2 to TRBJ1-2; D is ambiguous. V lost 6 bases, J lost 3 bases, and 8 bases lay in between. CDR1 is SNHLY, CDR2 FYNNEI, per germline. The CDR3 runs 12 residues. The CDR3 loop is CASRAGYYGYTF. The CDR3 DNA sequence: TGTGCCAGCAGGGCAGGCTACTATGGCTACACCTTC.

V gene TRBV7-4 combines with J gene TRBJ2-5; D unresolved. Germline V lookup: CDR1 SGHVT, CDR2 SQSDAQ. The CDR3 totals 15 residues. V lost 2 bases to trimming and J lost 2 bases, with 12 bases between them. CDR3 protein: CASSLSLQLQETQYF. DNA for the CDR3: TGTGCCAGCAGCTTAAGTCTACAGCTTCAAGAGACCCAGTACTTC.

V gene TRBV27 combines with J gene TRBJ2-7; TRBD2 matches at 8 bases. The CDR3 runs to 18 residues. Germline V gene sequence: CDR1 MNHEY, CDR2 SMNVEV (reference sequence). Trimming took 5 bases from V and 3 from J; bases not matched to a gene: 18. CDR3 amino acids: CASSGRQVGSGGFYEQYF. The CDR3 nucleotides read TGTGCCAGCAGTGGACGACAGGTCGGGAGCGGGGGATTCTACGAGCAGTACTTC.

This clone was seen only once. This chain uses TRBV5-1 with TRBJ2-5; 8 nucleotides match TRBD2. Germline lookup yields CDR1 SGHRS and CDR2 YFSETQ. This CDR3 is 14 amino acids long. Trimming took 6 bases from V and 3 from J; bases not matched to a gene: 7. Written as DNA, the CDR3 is TGCGCCAGCAACCCGGGAGGGGGGGAAGAGACCCAGTACTTC. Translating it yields CASNPGGGEETQYF.

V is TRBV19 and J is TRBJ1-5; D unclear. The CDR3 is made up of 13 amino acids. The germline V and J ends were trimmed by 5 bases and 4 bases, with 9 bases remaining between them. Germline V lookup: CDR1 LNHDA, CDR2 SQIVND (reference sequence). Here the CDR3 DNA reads TGTGCCAGTAGTTTCGGGGAAAATCAGCCCCAGCATTTT. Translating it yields CASSFGENQPQHF.